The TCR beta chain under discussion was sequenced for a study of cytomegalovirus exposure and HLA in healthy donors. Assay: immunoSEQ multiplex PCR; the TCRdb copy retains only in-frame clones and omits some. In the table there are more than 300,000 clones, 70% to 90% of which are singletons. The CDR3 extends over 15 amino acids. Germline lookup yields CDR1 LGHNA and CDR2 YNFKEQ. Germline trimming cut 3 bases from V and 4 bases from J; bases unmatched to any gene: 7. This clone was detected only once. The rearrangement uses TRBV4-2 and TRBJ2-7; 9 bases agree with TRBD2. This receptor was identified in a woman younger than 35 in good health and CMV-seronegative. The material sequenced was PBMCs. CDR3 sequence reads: CASSQRLAEAYEQYF. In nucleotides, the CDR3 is TGTGCCAGCAGCCAGCGACTAGCGGAGGCTTACGAGCAGTACTTC.